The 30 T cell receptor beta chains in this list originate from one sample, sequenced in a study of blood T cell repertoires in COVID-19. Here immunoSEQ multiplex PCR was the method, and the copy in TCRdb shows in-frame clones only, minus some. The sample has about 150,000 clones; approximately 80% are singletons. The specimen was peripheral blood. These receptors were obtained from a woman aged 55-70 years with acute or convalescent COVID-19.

CDR3 sequence reads: CASTLGDSNFEQYF. For the CDR3, the DNA is TGTGCCAGCACCCTCGGGGACAGCAACTTCGAGCAGTACTTC. The chain recombines TRBV6-5 with TRBJ2-7; 7 bases agree with TRBD1. The CDR3 runs to 14 residues. V lost 7 bases, J lost 6 bases, and 12 bases stayed unmatched. Germline CDR1 is MNHEY and CDR2 is SVGAGI.

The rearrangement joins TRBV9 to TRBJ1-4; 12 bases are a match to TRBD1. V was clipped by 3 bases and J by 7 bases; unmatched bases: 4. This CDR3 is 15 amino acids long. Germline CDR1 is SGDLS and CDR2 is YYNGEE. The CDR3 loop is CASSGGQGAREKLFF. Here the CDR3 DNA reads TGTGCCAGCAGCGGGGGACAGGGGGCGCGTGAAAAACTGTTTTTT.

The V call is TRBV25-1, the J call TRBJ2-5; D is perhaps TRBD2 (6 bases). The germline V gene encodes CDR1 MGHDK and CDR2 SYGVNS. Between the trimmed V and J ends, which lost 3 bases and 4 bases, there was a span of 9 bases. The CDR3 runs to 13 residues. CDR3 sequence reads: CASSDGGLETQYF. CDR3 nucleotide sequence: TGTGCCAGCAGTGATGGGGGACTAGAGACCCAGTACTTC.

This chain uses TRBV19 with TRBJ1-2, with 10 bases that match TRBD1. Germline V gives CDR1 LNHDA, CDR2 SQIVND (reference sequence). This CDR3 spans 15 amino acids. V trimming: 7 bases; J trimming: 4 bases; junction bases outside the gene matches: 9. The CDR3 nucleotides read TGTGCCAGTATCAGGACCGGGACAGGGGCCTATGGCTACACCTTC. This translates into CASIRTGTGAYGYTF.

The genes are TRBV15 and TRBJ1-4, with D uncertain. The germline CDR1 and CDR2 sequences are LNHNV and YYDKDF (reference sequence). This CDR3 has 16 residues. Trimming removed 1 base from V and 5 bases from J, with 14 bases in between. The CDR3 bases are TGTGCCACCAGCAGAGTCGGTACAGTTAGAAATGAAAAACTGTTTTTT. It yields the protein CATSRVGTVRNEKLFF.

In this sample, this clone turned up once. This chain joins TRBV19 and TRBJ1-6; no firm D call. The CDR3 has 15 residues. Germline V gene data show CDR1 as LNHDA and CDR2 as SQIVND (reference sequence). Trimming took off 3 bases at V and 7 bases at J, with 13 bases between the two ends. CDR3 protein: CASSIIRGWNSPLHF. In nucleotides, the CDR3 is TGTGCCAGTAGTATTATTCGGGGTTGGAATTCACCCCTCCACTTT.

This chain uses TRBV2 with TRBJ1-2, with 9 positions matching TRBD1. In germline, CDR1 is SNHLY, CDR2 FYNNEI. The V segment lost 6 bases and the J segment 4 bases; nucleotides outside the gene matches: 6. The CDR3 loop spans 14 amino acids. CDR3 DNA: TGTGCCAGCAGGTCCGGGACAGGGACCTATGGCTACACCTTC. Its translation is CASRSGTGTYGYTF.

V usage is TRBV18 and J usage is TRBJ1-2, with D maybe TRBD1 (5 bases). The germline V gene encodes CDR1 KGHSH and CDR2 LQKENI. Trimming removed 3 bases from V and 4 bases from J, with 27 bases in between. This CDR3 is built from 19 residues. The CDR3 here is CASSPEPGGVRPLIYGYTF. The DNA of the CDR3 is TGTGCCAGCTCACCTGAACCTGGGGGGGTTCGACCTCTTATCTATGGCTACACCTTC.

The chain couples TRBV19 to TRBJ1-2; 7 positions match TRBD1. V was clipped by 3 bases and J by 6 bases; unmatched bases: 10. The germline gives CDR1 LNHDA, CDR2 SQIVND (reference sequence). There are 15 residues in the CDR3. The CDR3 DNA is TGTGCCAGTAGTATTGGCAGGACAGGCCCCCATGGCTACACCTTC. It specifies CASSIGRTGPHGYTF.

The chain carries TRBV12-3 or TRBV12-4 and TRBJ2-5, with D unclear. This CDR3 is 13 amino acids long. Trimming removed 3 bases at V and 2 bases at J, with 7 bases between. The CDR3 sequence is CASSFFLQETQYF. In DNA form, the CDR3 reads TGTGCCAGCAGTTTTTTCCTTCAAGAGACCCAGTACTTC.

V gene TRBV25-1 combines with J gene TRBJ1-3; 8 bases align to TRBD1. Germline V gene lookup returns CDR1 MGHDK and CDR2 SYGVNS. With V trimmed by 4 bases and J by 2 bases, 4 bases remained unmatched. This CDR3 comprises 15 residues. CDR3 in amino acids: CASSVQGVPGNTIYF. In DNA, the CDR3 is TGTGCCAGCAGTGTACAGGGGGTCCCTGGAAACACCATATATTTT.

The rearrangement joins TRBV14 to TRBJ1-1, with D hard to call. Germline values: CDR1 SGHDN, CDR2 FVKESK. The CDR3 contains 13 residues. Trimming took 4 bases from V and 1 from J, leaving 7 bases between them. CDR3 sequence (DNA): TGTGCCAGCAGCCTATACAGGAACACTGAAGCTTTCTTT. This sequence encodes CASSLYRNTEAFF.

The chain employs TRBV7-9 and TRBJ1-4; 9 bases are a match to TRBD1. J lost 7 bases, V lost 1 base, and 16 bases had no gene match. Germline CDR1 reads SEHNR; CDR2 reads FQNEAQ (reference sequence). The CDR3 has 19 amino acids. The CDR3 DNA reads TGTGCCAGCAGCTTAGGGACCGTAGGGACAGGGCCCCTTGGTGAAAAACTGTTTTTT. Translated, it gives CASSLGTVGTGPLGEKLFF.

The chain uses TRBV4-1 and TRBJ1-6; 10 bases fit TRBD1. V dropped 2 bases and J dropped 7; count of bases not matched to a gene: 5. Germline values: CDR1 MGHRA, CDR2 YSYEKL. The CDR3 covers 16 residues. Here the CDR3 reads CASSQPGTGVNSPLHF. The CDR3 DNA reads TGCGCCAGCAGCCAACCCGGGACAGGGGTAAATTCACCCCTCCACTTT.

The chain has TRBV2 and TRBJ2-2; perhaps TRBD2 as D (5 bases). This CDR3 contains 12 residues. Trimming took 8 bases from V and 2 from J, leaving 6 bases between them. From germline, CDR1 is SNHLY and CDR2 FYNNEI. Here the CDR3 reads CASGGNTGELFF. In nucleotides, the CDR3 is TGTGCCAGCGGAGGTAACACCGGGGAGCTGTTTTTT. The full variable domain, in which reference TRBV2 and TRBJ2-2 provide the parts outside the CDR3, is EPEVTQTPSHQVTQMGQEVILRCVPISNHLYFYWYRQILGQKVEFLVSFYNNEISEKSEIFDDQFSVERPDGSNFTLKIRSTKLEDSAMYFCASGGNTGELFFGEGSRLTVL.

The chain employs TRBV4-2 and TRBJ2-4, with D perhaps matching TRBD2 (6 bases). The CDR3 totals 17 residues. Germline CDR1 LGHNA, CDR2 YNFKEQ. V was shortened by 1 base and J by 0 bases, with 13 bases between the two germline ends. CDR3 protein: CASSQGPEGRAKNIQYF. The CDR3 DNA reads TGTGCCAGCAGCCAAGGTCCGGAGGGGAGAGCCAAAAACATTCAGTACTTC.

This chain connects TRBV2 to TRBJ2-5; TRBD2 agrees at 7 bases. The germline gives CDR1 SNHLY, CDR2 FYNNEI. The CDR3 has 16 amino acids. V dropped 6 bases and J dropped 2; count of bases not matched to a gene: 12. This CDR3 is CASRARTRPKQETQYF. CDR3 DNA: TGTGCCAGCAGAGCACGGACTAGGCCCAAACAAGAGACCCAGTACTTC.

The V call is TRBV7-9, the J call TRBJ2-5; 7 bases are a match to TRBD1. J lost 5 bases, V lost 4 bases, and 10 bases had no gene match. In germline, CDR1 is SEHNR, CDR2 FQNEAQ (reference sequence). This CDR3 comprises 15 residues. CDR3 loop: CASSWRQGVMETQYF. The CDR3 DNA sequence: TGTGCCAGCAGCTGGCGGCAGGGGGTAATGGAGACCCAGTACTTC.

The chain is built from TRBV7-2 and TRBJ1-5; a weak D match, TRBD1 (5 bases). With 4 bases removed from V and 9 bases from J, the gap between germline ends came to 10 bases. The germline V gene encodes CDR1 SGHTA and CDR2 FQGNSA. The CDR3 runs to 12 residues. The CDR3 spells CASSYPTGPQHF. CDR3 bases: TGTGCCAGCAGCTACCCAACAGGGCCCCAGCATTTT.

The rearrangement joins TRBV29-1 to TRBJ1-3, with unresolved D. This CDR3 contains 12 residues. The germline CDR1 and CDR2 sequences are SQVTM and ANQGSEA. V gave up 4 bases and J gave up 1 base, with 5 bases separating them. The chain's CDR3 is CSVVGSGNTIYF. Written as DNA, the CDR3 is TGCAGCGTTGTCGGGTCTGGAAACACCATATATTTT.

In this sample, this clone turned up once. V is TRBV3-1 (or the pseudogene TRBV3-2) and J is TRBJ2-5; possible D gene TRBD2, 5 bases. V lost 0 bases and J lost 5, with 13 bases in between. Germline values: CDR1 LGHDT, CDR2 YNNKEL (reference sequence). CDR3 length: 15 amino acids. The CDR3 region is CASSQDWAGGETQYF. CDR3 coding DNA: TGTGCCAGCAGCCAAGATTGGGCAGGCGGGGAGACCCAGTACTTC.

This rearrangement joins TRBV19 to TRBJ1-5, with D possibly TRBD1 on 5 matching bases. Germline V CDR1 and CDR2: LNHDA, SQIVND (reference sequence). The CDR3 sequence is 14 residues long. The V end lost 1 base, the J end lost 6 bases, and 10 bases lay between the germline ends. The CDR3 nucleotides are TGTGCCAGTAGTATAGTCCAGGGTGGTCAGCCCCAGCATTTT. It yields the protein CASSIVQGGQPQHF.

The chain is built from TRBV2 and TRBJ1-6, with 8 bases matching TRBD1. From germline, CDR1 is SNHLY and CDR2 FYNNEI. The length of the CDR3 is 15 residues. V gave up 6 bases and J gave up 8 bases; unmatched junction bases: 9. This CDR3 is CASRRRTGSDSPLHF. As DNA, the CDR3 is TGTGCCAGCAGGCGACGGACAGGGAGCGATTCACCCCTCCACTTT.

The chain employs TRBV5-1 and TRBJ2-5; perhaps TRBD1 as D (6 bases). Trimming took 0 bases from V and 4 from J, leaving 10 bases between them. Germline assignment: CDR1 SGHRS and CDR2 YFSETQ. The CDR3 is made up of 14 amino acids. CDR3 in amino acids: CASSLGGTRETQYF. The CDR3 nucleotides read TGCGCCAGCAGCTTGGGGGGGACACGAGAGACCCAGTACTTC.

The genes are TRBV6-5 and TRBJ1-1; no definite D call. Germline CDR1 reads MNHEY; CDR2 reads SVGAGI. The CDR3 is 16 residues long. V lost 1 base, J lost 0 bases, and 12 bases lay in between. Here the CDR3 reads CASSYFLTRMNTEAFF. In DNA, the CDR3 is TGTGCCAGCAGTTACTTTCTGACTCGAATGAACACTGAAGCTTTCTTT.

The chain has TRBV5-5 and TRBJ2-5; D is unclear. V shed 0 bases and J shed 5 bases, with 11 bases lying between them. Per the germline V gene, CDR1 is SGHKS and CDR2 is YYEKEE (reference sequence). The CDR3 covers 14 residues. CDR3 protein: CASSLGGPRETQYF. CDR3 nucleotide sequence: TGTGCCAGCAGCTTGGGTGGGCCCAGGGAGACCCAGTACTTC.

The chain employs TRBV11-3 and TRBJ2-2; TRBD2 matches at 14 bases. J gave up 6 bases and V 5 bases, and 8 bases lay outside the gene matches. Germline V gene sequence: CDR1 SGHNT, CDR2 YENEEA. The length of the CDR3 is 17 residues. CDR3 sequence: CASSNPGLAGEAGELFF. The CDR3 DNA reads TGTGCCAGCAGCAATCCGGGACTAGCGGGGGAAGCCGGGGAGCTGTTTTTT.

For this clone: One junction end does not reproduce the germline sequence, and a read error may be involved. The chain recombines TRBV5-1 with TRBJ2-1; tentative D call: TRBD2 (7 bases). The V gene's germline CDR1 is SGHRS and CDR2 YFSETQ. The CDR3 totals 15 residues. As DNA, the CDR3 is TGCGCCCGCAGCTTGGGGGGGGGCCTGGCACATGAGCAGTTCTTC. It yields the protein CARSLGGGLAHEQFF.

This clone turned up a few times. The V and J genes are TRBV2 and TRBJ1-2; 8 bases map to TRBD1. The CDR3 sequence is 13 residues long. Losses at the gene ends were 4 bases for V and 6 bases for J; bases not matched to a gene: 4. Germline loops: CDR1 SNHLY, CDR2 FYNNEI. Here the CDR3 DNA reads TGTGCCAGCAGTGGGAACAGGGGGAATGGCTACACCTTC. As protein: CASSGNRGNGYTF.

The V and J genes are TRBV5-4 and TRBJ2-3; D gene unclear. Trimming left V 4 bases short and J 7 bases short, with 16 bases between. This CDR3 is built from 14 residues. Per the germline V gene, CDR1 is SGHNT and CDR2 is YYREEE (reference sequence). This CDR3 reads CASSLLYSQNTQYF. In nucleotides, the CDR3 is TGTGCCAGCAGCCTCCTATACTCCCAAAATACGCAGTATTTT.